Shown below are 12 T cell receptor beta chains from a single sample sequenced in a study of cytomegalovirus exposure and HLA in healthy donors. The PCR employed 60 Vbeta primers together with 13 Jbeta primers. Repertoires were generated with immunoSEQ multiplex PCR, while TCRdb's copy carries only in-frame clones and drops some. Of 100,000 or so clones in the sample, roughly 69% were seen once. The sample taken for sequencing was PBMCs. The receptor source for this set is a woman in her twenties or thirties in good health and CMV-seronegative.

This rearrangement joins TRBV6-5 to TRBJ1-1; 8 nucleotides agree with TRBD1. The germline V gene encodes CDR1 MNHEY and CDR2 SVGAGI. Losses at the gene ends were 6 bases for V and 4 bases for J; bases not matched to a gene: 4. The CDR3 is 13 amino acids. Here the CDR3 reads CASRRQGFTEAFF. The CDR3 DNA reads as TGTGCCAGCAGGCGACAGGGGTTCACTGAAGCTTTCTTT.

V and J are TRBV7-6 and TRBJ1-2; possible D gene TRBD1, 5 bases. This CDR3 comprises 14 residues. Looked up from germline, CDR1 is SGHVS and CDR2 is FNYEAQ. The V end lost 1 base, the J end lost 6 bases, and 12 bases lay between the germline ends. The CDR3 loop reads CASSLDAGRDGYTF. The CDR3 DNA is TGTGCCAGCAGCTTAGACGCAGGGAGGGATGGCTACACCTTC.

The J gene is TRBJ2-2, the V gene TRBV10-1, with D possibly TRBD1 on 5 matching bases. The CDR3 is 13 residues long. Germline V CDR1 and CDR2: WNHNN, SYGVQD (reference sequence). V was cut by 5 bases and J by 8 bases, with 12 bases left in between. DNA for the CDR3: TGCGCCAGCAGTCTAGATAGGGGAGGGGAGCTGTTTTTT. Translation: CASSLDRGGELFF.

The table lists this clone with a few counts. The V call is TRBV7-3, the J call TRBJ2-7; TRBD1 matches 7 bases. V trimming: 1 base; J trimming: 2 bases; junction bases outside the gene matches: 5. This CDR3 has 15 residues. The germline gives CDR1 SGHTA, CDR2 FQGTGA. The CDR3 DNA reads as TGTGCCAGCAGCTTAAGAGGGGGCTTCACCTACGAGCAGTACTTC. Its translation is CASSLRGGFTYEQYF.

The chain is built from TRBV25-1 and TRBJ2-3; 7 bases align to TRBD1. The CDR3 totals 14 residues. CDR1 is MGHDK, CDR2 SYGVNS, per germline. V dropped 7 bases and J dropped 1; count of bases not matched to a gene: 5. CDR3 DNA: TGTGCCAGCATGGGACAGTGGGGCACAGATACGCAGTATTTT. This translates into CASMGQWGTDTQYF.

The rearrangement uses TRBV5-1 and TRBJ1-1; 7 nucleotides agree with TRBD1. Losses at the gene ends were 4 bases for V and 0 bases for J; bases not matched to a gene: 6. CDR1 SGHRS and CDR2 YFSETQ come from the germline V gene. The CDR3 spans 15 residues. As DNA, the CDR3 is TGCGCCAGCAGCGGAGGGACAGCCATGAACACTGAAGCTTTCTTT. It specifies CASSGGTAMNTEAFF.

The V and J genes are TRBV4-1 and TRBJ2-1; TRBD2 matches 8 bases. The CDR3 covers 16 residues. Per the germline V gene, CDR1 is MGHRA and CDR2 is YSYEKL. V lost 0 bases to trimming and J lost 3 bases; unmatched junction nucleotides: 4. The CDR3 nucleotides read TGCGCCAGCAGCCAAGAAGAGCGGGGGTACTACAATGAGCAGTTCTTC. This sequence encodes CASSQEERGYYNEQFF.

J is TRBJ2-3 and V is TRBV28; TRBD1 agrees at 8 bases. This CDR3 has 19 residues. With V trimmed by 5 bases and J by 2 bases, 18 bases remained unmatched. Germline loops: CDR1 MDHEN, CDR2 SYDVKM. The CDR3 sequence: CASSTGQGKGPGNTDTQYF. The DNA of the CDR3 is TGTGCCAGCAGTACCGGACAGGGAAAAGGACCAGGGAACACAGATACGCAGTATTTT.

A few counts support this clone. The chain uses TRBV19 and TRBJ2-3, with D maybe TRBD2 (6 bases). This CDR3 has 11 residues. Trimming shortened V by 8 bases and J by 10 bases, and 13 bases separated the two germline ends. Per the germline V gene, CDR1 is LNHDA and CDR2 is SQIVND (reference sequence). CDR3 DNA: TGTGCCAGTCGACTAGAGCGGGCGCAGTATTTT. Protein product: CASRLERAQYF.

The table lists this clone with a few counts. In DNA, the CDR3 is TGCGCCAGCAGGCCTCCGGGACAGGGAGGGGGCACTGAAGCTTTCTTT. Residues: CASRPPGQGGGTEAFF. The V call is TRBV5-1, the J call TRBJ1-1; TRBD1 matches 9 bases. V trimming: 5 bases; J trimming: 4 bases; junction bases outside the gene matches: 12. Germline loops: CDR1 SGHRS, CDR2 YFSETQ. The CDR3 consists of 16 residues. Variable domain in full (rest from reference TRBV5-1 and TRBJ1-1): KAGVTQTPRYLIKTRGQQVTLSCSPISGHRSVSWYQQTPGQGLQFLFEYFSETQRNKGNFPGRFSGRQFSNSRSEMNVSTLELGDSALYLCASRPPGQGGGTEAFFGQGTRLTVV.

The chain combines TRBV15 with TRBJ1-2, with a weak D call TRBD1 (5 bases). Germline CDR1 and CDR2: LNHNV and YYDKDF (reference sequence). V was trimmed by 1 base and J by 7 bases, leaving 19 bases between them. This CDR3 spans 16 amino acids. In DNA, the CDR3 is TGTGCCACCAGCAGAGGGAACCGGGACTCCCCGTCTGGCTACACCTTC. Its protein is CATSRGNRDSPSGYTF.

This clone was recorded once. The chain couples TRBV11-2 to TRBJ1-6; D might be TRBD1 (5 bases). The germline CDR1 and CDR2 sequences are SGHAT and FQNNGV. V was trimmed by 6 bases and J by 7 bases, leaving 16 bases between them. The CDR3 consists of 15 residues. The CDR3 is CASRTTGGGNSPLHF. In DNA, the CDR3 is TGTGCCAGCAGAACCACTGGGGGGGGGAATTCACCCCTCCACTTT. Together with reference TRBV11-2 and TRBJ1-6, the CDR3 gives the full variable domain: EAGVAQSPRYKIIEKRQSVAFWCNPISGHATLYWYQQILGQGPKLLIQFQNNGVVDDSQLPKDRFSAERLKGVDSTLKIQPAKLEDSAVYLCASRTTGGGNSPLHFGNGTRLTVT.